This T cell receptor beta chain derives from a study of blood T cell repertoires in COVID-19. Profiled with immunoSEQ multiplex PCR; TCRdb holds only in-frame clones, not every one. The sample contains under 150,000 clones, about 89% of which appear only once. This CDR3 is 13 amino acids long. V lost 3 bases and J lost 8, with 10 bases in between. Germline CDR1 is MNHEY and CDR2 is SMNVEV (reference sequence). J is TRBJ1-4 and V is TRBV27; D possibly corresponds to TRBD1 (5 bases). The receptor's source is a man aged 45-60 years with active COVID-19. Sequenced material: peripheral blood. CDR3: CASSFEKGEKLFF. The CDR3 DNA follows: TGTGCCAGCAGTTTCGAAAAGGGGGAAAAACTGTTTTTT.